This T cell receptor beta chain was found in a study of blood T cell repertoires in COVID-19. Study-wide background: PBMCs, B-cell-depleted T cells, or T cells provided the cDNA or gDNA that made up the material.

The table lists this clone with a count of one. Seattle participants joined during active infection and were tracked over time. TCRdb keeps only in-frame clones here, not all; method: immunoSEQ multiplex PCR. The table records approximately 300,000 clones, 75% to 90% of them present only once. This clonotype originated in a woman aged 45-60 years with COVID-19, enrolled during active disease. The specimen was peripheral blood.

CDR3 in DNA: TGTGCCAGCAGCTTGGGCCGGGTATCATACGAGCAGTACTTC. Residues: CASSLGRVSYEQYF. The J gene is TRBJ2-7, the V gene TRBV5-6; D not resolved. CDR3 length: 14 amino acids. Germline lookup yields CDR1 SGHDT and CDR2 YYEEEE. V gave up 0 bases and J gave up 4 bases, with 11 bases separating them.